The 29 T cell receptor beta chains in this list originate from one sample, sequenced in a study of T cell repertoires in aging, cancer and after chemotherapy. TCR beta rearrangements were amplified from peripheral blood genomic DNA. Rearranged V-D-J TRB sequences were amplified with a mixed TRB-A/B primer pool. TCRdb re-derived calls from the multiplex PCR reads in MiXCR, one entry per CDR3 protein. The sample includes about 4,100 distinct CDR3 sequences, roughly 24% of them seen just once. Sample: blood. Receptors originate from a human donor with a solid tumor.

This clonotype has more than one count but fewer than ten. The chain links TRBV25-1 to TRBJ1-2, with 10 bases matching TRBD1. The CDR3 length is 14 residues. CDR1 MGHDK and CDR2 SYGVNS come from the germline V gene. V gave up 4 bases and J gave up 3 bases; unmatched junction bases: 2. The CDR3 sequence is CASSGDRGDYGYTF. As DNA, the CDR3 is TGTGCCAGCAGTGGGGACAGGGGAGACTATGGCTACACCTTC.

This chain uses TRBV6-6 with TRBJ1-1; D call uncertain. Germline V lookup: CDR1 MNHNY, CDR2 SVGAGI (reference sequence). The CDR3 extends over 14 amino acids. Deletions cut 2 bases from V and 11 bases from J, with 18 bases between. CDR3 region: CASSYPHRETVAFF. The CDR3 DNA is TGTGCCAGCAGTTACCCCCACAGAGAAACTGTGGCTTTCTTT.

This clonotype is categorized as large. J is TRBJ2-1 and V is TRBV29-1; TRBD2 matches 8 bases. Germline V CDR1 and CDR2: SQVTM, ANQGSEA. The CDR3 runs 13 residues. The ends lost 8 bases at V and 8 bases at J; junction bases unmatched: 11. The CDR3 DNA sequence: TGCAGCCATTGGAACACTAGCGGCTATGAGCAGTTCTTC. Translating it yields CSHWNTSGYEQFF.

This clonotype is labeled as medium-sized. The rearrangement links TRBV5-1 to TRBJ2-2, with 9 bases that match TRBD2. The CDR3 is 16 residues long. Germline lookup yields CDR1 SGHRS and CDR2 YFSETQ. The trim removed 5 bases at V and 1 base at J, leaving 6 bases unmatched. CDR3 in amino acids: CASSPRLAVNTGELFF. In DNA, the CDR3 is TGCGCCAGCAGTCCCCGACTAGCGGTGAACACCGGGGAGCTGTTTTTT.

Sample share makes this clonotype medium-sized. In nucleotides, the CDR3 is TGTGCCAGCAGTTTCGACAGGGTGCATGGCTACACCTTC. As protein: CASSFDRVHGYTF. The chain joins TRBV5-4 to TRBJ1-2; 7 bases map to TRBD1. Per the germline V gene, CDR1 is SGHNT and CDR2 is YYREEE (reference sequence). The CDR3 is 13 residues long. Unmatched junction bases numbered 7, after V lost 5 bases and J lost 6 bases.

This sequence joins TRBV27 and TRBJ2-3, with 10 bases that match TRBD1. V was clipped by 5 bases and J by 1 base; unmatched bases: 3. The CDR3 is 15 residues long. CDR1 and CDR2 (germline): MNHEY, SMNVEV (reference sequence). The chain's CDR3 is CASSPGTGGTDTQYF. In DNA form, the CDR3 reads TGTGCCAGCAGTCCCGGGACAGGGGGCACAGATACGCAGTATTTT.

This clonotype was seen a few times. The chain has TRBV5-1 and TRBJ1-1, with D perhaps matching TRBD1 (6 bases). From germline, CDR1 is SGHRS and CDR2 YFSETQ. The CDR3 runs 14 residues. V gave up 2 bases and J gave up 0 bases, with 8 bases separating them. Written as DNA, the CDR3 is TGCGCCAGCAGCTTTGACAGGATGAACACTGAAGCTTTCTTT. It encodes CASSFDRMNTEAFF.

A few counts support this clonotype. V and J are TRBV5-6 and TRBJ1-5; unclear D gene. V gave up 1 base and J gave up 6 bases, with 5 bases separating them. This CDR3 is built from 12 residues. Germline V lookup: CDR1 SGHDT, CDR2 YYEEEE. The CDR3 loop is CASSLNSQPQHF. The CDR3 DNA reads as TGTGCCAGCAGCTTGAATAGTCAGCCCCAGCATTTT.

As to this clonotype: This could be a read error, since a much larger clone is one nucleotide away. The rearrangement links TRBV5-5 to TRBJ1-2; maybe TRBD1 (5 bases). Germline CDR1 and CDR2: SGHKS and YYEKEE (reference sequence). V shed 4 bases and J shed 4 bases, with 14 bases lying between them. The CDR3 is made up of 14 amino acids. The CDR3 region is CASSGRVLGYGYTF. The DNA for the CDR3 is TGTGCCAGCAGCGGCAGGGTGCTGGGCTATGGCTACACCTTC.

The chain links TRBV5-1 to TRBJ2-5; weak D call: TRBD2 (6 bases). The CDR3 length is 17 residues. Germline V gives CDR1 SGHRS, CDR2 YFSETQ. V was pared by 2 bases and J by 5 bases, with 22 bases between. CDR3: CASSLNSGTGFGETQYF. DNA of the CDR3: TGCGCCAGCAGCTTAAATTCAGGGACTGGGTTCGGGGAGACCCAGTACTTC.

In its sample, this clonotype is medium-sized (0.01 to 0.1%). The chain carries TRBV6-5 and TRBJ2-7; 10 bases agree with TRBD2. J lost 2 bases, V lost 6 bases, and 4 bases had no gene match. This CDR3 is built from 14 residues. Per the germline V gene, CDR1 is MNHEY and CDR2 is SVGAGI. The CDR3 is CASRTSGNTYEQYF. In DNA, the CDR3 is TGTGCCAGCAGAACTAGCGGGAATACCTACGAGCAGTACTTC.

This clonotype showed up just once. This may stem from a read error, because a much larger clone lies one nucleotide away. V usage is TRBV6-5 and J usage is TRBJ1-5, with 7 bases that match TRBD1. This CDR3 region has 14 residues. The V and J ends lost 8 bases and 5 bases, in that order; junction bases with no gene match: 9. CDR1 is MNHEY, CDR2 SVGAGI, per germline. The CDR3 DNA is TGTGCCAGCGCAGGGGGTAGTAACGATCAGCCCCAGCATTTT. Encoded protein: CASAGGSNDQPQHF.

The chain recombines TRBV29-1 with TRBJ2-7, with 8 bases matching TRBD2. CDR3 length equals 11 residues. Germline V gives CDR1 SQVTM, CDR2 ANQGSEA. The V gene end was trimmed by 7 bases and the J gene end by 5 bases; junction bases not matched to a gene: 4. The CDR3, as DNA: TGCAGCGGCAGCGGGAGTGACGAGCAGTACTTC. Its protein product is CSGSGSDEQYF.

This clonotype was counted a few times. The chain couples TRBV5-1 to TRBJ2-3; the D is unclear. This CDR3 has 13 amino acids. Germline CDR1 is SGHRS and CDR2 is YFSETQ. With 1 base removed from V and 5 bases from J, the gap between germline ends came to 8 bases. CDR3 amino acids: CASSLWGRDTQYF. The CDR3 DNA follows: TGCGCCAGCAGCTTGTGGGGAAGAGATACGCAGTATTTT.

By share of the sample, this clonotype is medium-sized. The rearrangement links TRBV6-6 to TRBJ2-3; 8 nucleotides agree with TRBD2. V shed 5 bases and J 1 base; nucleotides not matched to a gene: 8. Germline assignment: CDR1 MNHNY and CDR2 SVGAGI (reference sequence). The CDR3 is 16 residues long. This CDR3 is CASSTNPGLGTDTQYF. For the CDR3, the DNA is TGTGCCAGCAGTACCAACCCGGGACTAGGCACAGATACGCAGTATTTT.

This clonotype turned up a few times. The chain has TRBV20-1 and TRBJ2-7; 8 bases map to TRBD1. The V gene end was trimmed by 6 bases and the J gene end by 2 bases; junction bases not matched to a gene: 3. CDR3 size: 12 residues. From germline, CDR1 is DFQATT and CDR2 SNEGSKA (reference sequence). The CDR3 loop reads CSAPQGAYEQYF. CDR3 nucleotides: TGCAGTGCGCCACAGGGGGCCTACGAGCAGTACTTC.

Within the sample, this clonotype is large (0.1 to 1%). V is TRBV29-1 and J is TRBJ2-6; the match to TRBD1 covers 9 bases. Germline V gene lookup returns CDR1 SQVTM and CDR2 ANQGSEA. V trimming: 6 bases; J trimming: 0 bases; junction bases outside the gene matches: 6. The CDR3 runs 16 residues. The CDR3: CSVRTGAISGANVLTF. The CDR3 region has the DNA TGCAGCGTCAGGACAGGGGCCATCTCTGGGGCCAACGTCCTGACTTTC.

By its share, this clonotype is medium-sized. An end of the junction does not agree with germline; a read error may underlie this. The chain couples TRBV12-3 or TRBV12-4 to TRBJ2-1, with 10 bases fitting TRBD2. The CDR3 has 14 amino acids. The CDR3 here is CASSLAGVRNEQFF. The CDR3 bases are TGTGCCAGCAGTCTAGCGGGAGTTCGGAATGAGCAGTTCTTC.

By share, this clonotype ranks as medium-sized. The CDR3 sequence: CASSNPPLGGGGELFF. The CDR3 nucleotides are TGTGCCAGTAGTAACCCCCCCTTGGGAGGGGGCGGGGAGCTGTTTTTT. The rearrangement joins TRBV19 to TRBJ2-2, with D possibly TRBD2 on 7 matching bases. The CDR3 spans 16 residues. CDR1 and CDR2 from the germline V gene are LNHDA and SQIVND (reference sequence). With 4 bases removed from V and 7 bases from J, the gap between germline ends came to 19 bases.

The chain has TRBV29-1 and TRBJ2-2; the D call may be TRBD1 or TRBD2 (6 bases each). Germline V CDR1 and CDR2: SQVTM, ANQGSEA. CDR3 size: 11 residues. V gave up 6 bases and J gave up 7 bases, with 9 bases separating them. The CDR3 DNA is TGCAGCGTGCGGGACATCGGGGAGCTGTTTTTT. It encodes CSVRDIGELFF.

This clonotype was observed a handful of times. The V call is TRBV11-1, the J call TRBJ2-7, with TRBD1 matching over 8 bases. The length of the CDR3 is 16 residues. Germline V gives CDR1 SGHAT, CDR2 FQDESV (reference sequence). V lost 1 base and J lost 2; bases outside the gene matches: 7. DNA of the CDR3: TGTGCCAGCAGCTTAGGCCCCGGACAGGGAACCTACGAGCAGTACTTC. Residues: CASSLGPGQGTYEQYF.

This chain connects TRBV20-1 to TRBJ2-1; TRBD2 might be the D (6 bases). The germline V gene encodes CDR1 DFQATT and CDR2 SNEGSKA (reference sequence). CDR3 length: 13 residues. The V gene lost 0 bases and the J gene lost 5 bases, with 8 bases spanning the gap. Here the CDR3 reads CSARDRLDNEQFF. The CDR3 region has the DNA TGCAGTGCTAGAGATAGACTAGACAATGAGCAGTTCTTC.

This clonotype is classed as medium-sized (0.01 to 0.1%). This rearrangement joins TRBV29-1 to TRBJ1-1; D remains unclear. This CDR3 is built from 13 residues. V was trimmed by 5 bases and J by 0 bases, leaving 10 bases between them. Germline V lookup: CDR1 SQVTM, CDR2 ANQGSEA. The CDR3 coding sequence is TGCAGCGTTTCCCCGAGATTGAACACTGAAGCTTTCTTT. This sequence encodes CSVSPRLNTEAFF.

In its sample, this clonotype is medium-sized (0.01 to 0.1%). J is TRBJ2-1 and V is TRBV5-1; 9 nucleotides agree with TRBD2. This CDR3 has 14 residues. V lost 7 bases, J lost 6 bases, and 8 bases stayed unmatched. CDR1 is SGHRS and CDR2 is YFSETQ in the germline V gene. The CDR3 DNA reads TGCGCCAGCCGTCGAGCGGGAGGAGCCAATGAGCAGTTCTTC. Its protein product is CASRRAGGANEQFF. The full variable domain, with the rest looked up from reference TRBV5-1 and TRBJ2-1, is KAGVTQTPRYLIKTRGQQVTLSCSPISGHRSVSWYQQTPGQGLQFLFEYFSETQRNKGNFPGRFSGRQFSNSRSEMNVSTLELGDSALYLCASRRAGGANEQFFGPGTRLTVL.

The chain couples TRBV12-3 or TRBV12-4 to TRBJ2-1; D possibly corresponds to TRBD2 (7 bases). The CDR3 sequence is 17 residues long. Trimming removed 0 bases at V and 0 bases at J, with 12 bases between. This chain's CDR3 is CASSLARGGPSYNEQFF. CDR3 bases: TGTGCCAGCAGTTTAGCGAGGGGGGGACCCTCCTACAATGAGCAGTTCTTC.

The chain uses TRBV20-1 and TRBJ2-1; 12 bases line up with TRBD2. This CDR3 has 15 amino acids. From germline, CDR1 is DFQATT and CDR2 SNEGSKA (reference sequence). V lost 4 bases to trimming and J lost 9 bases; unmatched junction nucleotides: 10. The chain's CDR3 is CSATRLAGDWGEQFF. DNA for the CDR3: TGCAGTGCTACCAGACTAGCGGGAGATTGGGGTGAGCAGTTCTTC.

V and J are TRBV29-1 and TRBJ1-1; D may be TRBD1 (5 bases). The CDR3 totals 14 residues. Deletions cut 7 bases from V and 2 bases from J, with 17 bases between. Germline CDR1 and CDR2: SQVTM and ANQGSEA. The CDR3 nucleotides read TGCAGCGCCATGTGGGGGTCGGCTAACACTGAAGCTTTCTTT. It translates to CSAMWGSANTEAFF.

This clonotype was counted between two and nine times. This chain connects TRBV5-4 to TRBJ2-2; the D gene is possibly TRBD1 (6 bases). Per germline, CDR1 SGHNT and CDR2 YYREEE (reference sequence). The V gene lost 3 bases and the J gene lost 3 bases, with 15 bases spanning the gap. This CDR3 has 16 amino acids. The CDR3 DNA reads TGTGCCAGCAGCTCTGGGGGCTGGTCGGACACCGGGGAGCTGTTTTTT. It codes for CASSSGGWSDTGELFF.

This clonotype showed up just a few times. The CDR3 DNA reads TGTGCCAGCAGCTTAGGGGCTAGCGGGAGGATGGATACGCAGTATTTT. Protein sequence: CASSLGASGRMDTQYF. The chain is built from TRBV7-2 and TRBJ2-3; 11 bases are shared with TRBD2. The germline gives CDR1 SGHTA, CDR2 FQGNSA. Trimming cost V 1 base and J 6 bases; bases outside gene matches: 6. This CDR3 has 16 residues.